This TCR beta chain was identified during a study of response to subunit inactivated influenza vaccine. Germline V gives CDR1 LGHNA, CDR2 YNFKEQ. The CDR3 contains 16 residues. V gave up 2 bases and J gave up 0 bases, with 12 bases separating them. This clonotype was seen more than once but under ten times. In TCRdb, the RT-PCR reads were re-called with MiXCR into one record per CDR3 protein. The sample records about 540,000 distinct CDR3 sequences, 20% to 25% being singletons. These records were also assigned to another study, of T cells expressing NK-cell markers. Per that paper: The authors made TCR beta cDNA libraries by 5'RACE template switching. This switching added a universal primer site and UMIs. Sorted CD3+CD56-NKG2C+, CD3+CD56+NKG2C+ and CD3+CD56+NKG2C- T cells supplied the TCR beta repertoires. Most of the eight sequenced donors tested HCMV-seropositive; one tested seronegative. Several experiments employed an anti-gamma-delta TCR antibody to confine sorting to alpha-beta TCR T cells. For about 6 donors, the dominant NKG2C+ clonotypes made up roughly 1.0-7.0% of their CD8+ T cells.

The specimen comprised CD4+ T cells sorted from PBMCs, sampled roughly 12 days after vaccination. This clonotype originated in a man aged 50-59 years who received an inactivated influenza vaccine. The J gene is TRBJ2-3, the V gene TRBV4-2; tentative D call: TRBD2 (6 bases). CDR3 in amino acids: CASSQLSGSSTDTQYF. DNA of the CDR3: TGTGCCAGCAGCCAACTAAGCGGGTCCAGCACAGATACGCAGTATTTT.